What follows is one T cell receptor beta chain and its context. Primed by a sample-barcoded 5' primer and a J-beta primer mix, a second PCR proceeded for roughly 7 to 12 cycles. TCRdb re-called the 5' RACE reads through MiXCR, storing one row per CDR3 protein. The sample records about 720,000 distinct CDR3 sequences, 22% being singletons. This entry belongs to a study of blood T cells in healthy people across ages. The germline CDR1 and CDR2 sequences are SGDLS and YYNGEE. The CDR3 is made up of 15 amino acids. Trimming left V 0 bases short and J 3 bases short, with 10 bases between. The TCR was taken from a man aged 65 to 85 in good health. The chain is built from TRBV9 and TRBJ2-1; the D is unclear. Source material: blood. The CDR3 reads CASSVVATNYNEQFF. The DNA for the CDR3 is TGTGCCAGCAGCGTAGTGGCAACGAACTACAATGAGCAGTTCTTC.